These T cell receptor beta chains were read from a single sample in a study of blood T cell repertoires in COVID-19. Clones were sequenced by immunoSEQ multiplex PCR, and TCRdb holds only the in-frame ones, with some missing. The sample lists about 59,000 clones, roughly 86% occurring once. Sequencing used peripheral blood. The receptors shown here come from a man in his 60s with active or convalescent COVID-19. CDR3s include the opening cysteine and the closing phenylalanine or tryptophan. Fields, in order: J gene, V gene, D gene, clone size, CDR3 protein, CDR3 DNA. The D gene is left open where the match is weak. Expanded clones get a size class; other rows say once, few or many, or leave the size out.

TRBJ1-5	TRBV3-1/TRBV3-2	.	.	CASSRPGYNQPQHF	TGTGCCAGCAGCCGGCCCGGGTATAATCAGCCCCAGCATTTT
TRBJ1-2	TRBV10-3	TRBD1	.	CAISDLGQGSKGYTF	TGTGCCATCAGTGATCTAGGACAGGGATCGAAGGGCTACACCTTC
TRBJ1-1	TRBV10-3	.	once	CAISEDGETEAFF	TGTGCCATCAGTGAGGACGGGGAGACTGAAGCTTTCTTT
TRBJ1-2	TRBV6-5	.	.	CASSWNRDNYGYTF	TGTGCCAGCAGTTGGAACAGGGACAACTATGGCTACACCTTC
TRBJ2-5	TRBV18	.	.	CASSPGGRGLYQETQYF	TGTGCCAGCTCACCAGGTGGCCGCGGCTTGTACCAAGAGACCCAGTACTTC
TRBJ1-6	TRBV18	TRBD1	.	CASSQTGESPLHF	TGTGCCAGCTCACAAACAGGGGAATCACCCCTCCACTTT
TRBJ2-3	TRBV3-1/TRBV3-2	TRBD2	few	CASSQPLTSGSRADTQYF	TGTGCCAGCAGCCAACCCTTGACTAGCGGGAGTAGGGCAGATACGCAGTATTTT
TRBJ1-2	TRBV29-1	.	.	CSPLGGPDYGYTF	TGCAGCCCCCTGGGGGGTCCCGACTATGGCTACACCTTC
TRBJ1-6	TRBV7-9	TRBD1	.	CASRDRAEESLHF	TGTGCCAGCAGGGACAGGGCCGAAGAATCCCTCCACTTT
TRBJ1-1	TRBV5-6	.	.	CASSLVSFEAFF	TGTGCCAGCAGCTTGGTGTCATTTGAAGCTTTCTTT
TRBJ1-2	TRBV29-1	TRBD1	.	CSVDRGYGYTF	TGCAGCGTGGACAGGGGCTATGGCTACACCTTC
TRBJ2-5	TRBV7-2	.	.	CASSPSGTRQGTQYF	TGTGCCAGCAGCCCGTCGGGTACCCGCCAAGGGACCCAGTACTTC
TRBJ1-3	TRBV2	TRBD1	.	CASRATGPGNTIYF	TGTGCCAGCAGAGCGACAGGGCCAGGAAACACCATATATTTT
TRBJ2-2	TRBV5-1	.	.	CASSFEPSTSRTGELFF	TGCGCCAGCAGCTTCGAACCGAGCACCTCACGGACCGGGGAGCTGTTTTTT
TRBJ1-1	TRBV19	TRBD1	.	CASSGTGWRTEAFF	TGTGCCAGTAGCGGGACAGGGTGGAGGACTGAAGCTTTCTTT
TRBJ2-3	TRBV5-6	.	.	CASSLVSTDTQYF	TGTGCCAGCAGCTTGGTAAGCACAGATACGCAGTATTTT
TRBJ2-1	TRBV24-1	TRBD2	.	CATMGSGGRNEQFF	TGTGCCACCATGGGTAGCGGGGGCCGCAATGAGCAGTTCTTC
TRBJ2-4	TRBV6-5	TRBD2	.	CASAGGKPNIQYF	TGTGCCAGTGCGGGGGGAAAACCAAACATTCAGTACTTC
TRBJ1-2	TRBV30	TRBD1	.	CAWSRTGGNGYTF	TGTGCCTGGAGTCGGACAGGGGGGAATGGCTACACCTTC
TRBJ1-4	TRBV6-5	TRBD1	.	CASSSQGQGNEKLFF	TGTGCCAGCAGTAGCCAGGGACAGGGGAACGAAAAACTGTTTTTT
TRBJ1-2	TRBV9	TRBD1	.	CASSPRTGADYGYTF	TGTGCCAGCAGCCCCCGGACAGGGGCGGACTATGGCTACACCTTC
TRBJ2-5	TRBV19	.	few	CASRDRPQETQYF	TGTGCCAGTAGAGACAGGCCCCAAGAGACCCAGTACTTC
TRBJ2-1	TRBV3-1/TRBV3-2	TRBD1	.	CASSQEWGTGAKNEQFF	TGTGCCAGCAGCCAAGAGTGGGGGACAGGGGCGAAGAATGAGCAGTTCTTC
TRBJ1-5	TRBV6-2/TRBV6-3	.	.	CASSYSASWNQPQHF	TGTGCCAGCAGTTACTCGGCTTCCTGGAATCAGCCCCAGCATTTT